This TCR beta chain was sequenced during a study of cytomegalovirus exposure and HLA in healthy donors. These donors, healthy bone marrow donors, were studied. Though probably carrying unrecorded immune exposures, donors were nominally healthy at sampling. With 60 Vbeta and 13 Jbeta primers, the PCR was carried out. Repertoires were generated with immunoSEQ multiplex PCR, while TCRdb's copy carries only in-frame clones and drops some. The sample contains more than 150,000 clones, 80% of which appear only once. CDR3 length: 14 residues. Trimming left V 4 bases short and J 0 bases short, with 10 bases between. Germline values: CDR1 SQVTM, CDR2 ANQGSEA.

The TCR originated in a woman aged 50 to 60 in good health and CMV-seropositive. The chain joins TRBV29-1 to TRBJ1-3; D is unresolved. The specimen sequenced was PBMCs. CDR3 sequence reads: CSVVSSLSGNTIYF. As DNA, the CDR3 is TGCAGCGTTGTTAGCAGCCTCTCTGGAAACACCATATATTTT.